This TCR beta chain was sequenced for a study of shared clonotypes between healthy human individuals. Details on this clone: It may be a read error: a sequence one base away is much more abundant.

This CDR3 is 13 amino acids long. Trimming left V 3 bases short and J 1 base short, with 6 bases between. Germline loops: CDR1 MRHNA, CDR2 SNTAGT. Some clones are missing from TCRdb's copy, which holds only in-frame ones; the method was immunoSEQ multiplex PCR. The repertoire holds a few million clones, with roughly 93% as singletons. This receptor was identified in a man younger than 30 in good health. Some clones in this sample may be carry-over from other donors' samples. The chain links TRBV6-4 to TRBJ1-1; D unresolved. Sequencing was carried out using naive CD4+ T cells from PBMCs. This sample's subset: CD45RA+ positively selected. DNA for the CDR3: TGTGCCAGCAGTGAACAGTGGAACACTGAAGCTTTCTTT. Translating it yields CASSEQWNTEAFF.